This T cell receptor (beta chain) was captured by sequencing in a study of blood T cells in healthy people across ages (dated by TCRdb to between 2015 and 2017). Some background on the complete study: Template switching captured roughly one uniquely barcoded TCR beta cDNA molecule per two T cells in model experiments. To track age-related changes in TCR beta repertoire diversity, the study relied on deep sequencing normalized with unique cDNA molecular identifiers. Donors were grouped into four age groups: young (average approximately 15 years), middle-aged (over 35), aged (about 60) and long-lived (around 82). To avoid experimental bias, donors of different ages were spread randomly across the sequencing lanes. Using the same blood draw, the study looked at two additional independent replicas of 1 million unique cDNA reads for two donors, one aged 18 to 29 and the other aged 80 or older.

Worth noting for this clonotype: What this receptor recognizes is not known. No per-base quality is available; no much larger clone lies one base away.

V gives up 7 bases and J gives up 11 bases, and the segment between their germline ends measures 21 bases. The CDR3, from cysteine to phenylalanine, totals 14 residues. This entry keeps only the CDR3 DNA: 42 bases, framed from base 1. The donors were under 40 Caucasian individuals from Russia, aged roughly 6 to 100 years, who were systemically healthy. Roughly 9.5 milliliters of peripheral blood were drawn from each donor into EDTA-treated Vacutainer tubes. Ficoll-Paque density-gradient centrifugation was used to isolate PBMCs, with at least 6.5 million per sample. Total RNA was extracted from PBMCs with Trizol reagent, with at least 6 micrograms obtained per sample. For every donor, flow cytometry on a PBMC aliquot measured the percentage of naive CD45RAhigh/CD27high T cells. The protocol used for the library was 5' RACE. TCRdb records Illumina HiSeq 2500 as the sequencer. The second PCR ran for roughly 7 to 11 cycles and used a J-beta primer mix along with a sample-barcoded 5' primer. A template-switch 5' adaptor carrying 12 random nucleotides introduced a unique molecular identifier onto each TCR beta cDNA molecule. At least 3 million CDR3-containing paired-end reads were obtained from each sample. First-strand cDNA synthesis was performed from all RNA using the Mint cDNA synthesis kit, with priming by a TRBC-specific oligonucleotide. After uracil-DNA glycosylase treatment, a first 18-cycle PCR used universal primers M1SS and BC2_uni_R on all cDNA. The study's own analysis went as follows. For normalization, 1 million high-quality reads, each with a distinct molecular identifier, were randomly selected from each sample. Reads sharing molecular identifiers were discarded rather than binned into consensus sequences. MiTCR, set to a Q25 quality threshold and the strictest error-elimination algorithm, was used for CDR3 identification, clonotype clustering and error correction. A nonparametric unseen species model with Euler transformation was used to estimate a lower bound on total TCR beta diversity. Starting from the raw public reads, TCRdb applied fastp trimming at Q25, assembled clones with MiXCR and retained in-frame beta chains. Merged by CDR3 protein, the rows form single entries marked with the most common genes and DNA. The V and J calls come from TCRdb's annotation, not from the publication. The sample table holds some 1.4 million distinct CDR3 sequences, of which approximately 38% were seen once. 7.9% of the sample is held by the ten biggest clonotypes.

On the study overall, not on this receptor specifically: Because profiling used bulk unsorted PBMCs, naive and antigen-experienced compartments could not be compared conclusively. The CMV infection status of donors was not known, potentially confounding age-related changes in expanded clonotypes. Observed TCR beta diversity correlated strongly with the percentage of naive T cells measured by flow cytometry. Total diversity estimates from one million sequenced T cells were considered lower bounds and underestimates. Compared with the aged group, the long-lived group had more naive CD4+ T cells, fewer expanded clones and increased TCR diversity, suggesting age selection. Observed TCR beta diversity per million T cells fell roughly linearly with age, and a significant reduction was already apparent by age roughly 40.

The specimen sequenced was blood. The TCR comes from a woman between 18 and 29 years old in good health. Recombination joined TRBV12-3 or TRBV12-4 with TRBJ2-1; the D segment could be TRBD2, given 6 matching bases. DNA sequence: TGTGCCAGCACTGGCAACTCCGCGGGGTCGCAGCAGTTCTTC. Its protein is CASTGNSAGSQQFF.